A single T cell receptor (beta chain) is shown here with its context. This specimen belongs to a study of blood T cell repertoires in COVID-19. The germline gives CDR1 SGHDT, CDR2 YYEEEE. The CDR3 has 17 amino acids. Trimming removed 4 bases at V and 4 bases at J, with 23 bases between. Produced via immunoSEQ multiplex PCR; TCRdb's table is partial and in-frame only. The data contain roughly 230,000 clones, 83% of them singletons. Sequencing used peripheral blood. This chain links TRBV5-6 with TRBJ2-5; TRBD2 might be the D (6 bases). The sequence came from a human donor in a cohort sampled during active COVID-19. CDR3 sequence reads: CASSVRRSGLWRETQYF. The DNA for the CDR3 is TGTGCCAGCAGCGTCCGACGTAGCGGCCTCTGGCGAGAGACCCAGTACTTC.